These T cell receptor beta chains were read from a single sample in a study of cytomegalovirus exposure and HLA in healthy donors. The protocol was immunoSEQ multiplex PCR, while the TCRdb copy is restricted to in-frame clones and leaves out a portion. The table includes some 200,000 clones, nearly 80% detected once. Input material: PBMCs. These receptors came from a young man in good health and CMV-seronegative. Each CDR3 is given with its conserved first and last residue. The order of the fields is D gene, J gene, clone size, V gene, CDR3 protein, CDR3 DNA. A D gene is named only where the DNA matches it firmly. The listing skips clone size in some rows; elsewhere it reads once, few, many or a size class.

>NA|TRBJ2-6|NA|TRBV10-3
CANQGQADSGANVLTF
TGTGCCAACCAGGGTCAGGCGGACTCTGGGGCCAACGTCCTGACTTTC
>NA|TRBJ2-5|NA|TRBV11-2
CASSSGRGRAETQYF
TGTGCCAGCAGCTCTGGGCGGGGGCGCGCAGAGACCCAGTACTTC
>TRBD1|TRBJ1-1|NA|TRBV13
CASTVWAQGKTEAFF
TGTGCCAGCACCGTATGGGCACAGGGGAAGACTGAAGCTTTCTTT
>NA|TRBJ2-3|few|TRBV7-2
CASSLGARADTQYF
TGTGCCAGCAGCTTGGGTGCACGGGCAGATACGCAGTATTTT
>NA|TRBJ2-7|NA|TRBV5-4
CASSLGQSEWDEQYF
TGTGCCAGCAGCTTGGGCCAGAGCGAATGGGACGAGCAGTACTTC
>TRBD1|TRBJ2-5|NA|TRBV2
CASPGTGGQETQYF
TGTGCCAGCCCCGGGACAGGGGGCCAAGAGACCCAGTACTTC
>TRBD1|TRBJ1-1|NA|TRBV9
CASSTRQGRDTEAFF
TGTGCCAGCAGCACTCGACAGGGAAGGGACACTGAAGCTTTCTTT
>NA|TRBJ2-1|NA|TRBV5-4
CASSRTTGITYNEQFF
TGTGCCAGCAGCCGAACTACGGGGATCACCTACAATGAGCAGTTCTTC
>NA|TRBJ1-1|NA|TRBV4-2
CASSQGEGRYTEAFF
TGTGCCAGCAGTCAGGGAGAGGGGAGGTACACTGAAGCTTTCTTT
>NA|TRBJ2-3|NA|TRBV29-1
CSADLSTDTQYF
TGCAGCGCCGACTTAAGCACAGATACGCAGTATTTT
>NA|TRBJ1-5|NA|TRBV27
CASSRGGMSNQPQHF
TGTGCCAGCAGTAGGGGGGGAATGAGCAATCAGCCCCAGCATTTT
>TRBD1|TRBJ1-2|NA|TRBV30
CAWSTGGRGYTF
TGTGCCTGGAGTACAGGGGGCCGAGGCTACACCTTC
>NA|TRBJ2-3|NA|TRBV10-3
CAVSLGPDTQYF
TGTGCCGTCTCTTTGGGCCCAGATACGCAGTATTTT
>TRBD1|TRBJ1-2|few|TRBV5-1
CASSGETGRSGYTF
TGCGCCAGCAGCGGGGAGACAGGGCGGAGTGGCTACACCTTC
>NA|TRBJ2-1|NA|TRBV10-3
CAISGAGTRYNEQFF
TGTGCCATCAGTGGAGCCGGGACTCGTTACAATGAGCAGTTCTTC
>TRBD1|TRBJ2-7|once|TRBV5-1
CASSLGDRTYEQYF
TGCGCCAGCAGCTTGGGGGACAGAACCTACGAGCAGTACTTC
>NA|TRBJ1-2|NA|TRBV30
CAWSVISGRGNYGYTF
TGTGCCTGGAGTGTAATTTCAGGACGAGGGAACTATGGCTACACCTTC
>TRBD2|TRBJ2-7|NA|TRBV4-1
CASSQDPGGAREQYF
TGCGCCAGCAGCCAAGATCCCGGGGGGGCGCGCGAGCAGTACTTC
>TRBD2|TRBJ2-5|NA|TRBV7-9
CASSFGRGGLETQYF
TGTGCCAGCAGCTTTGGGAGGGGAGGGTTGGAGACCCAGTACTTC
>NA|TRBJ1-1|once|TRBV7-3
CASSSSTGPYMNTEAFF
TGTGCCAGCAGCTCCTCGACAGGCCCCTACATGAACACTGAAGCTTTCTTT
>NA|TRBJ2-1|NA|TRBV18
CASSPPGRDEQFF
TGTGCCAGCTCACCACCCGGCAGGGATGAGCAGTTCTTC
>NA|TRBJ2-7|NA|TRBV28
CASSSHKWGSAYEQYF
TGTGCCAGCAGTTCCCATAAATGGGGCTCTGCCTACGAGCAGTACTTC
>NA|TRBJ1-1|NA|TRBV18
CASSPPGQDTEAFF
TGTGCCAGCTCACCACCGGGACAAGACACTGAAGCTTTCTTT
>NA|TRBJ2-5|NA|TRBV9
CASSGGETQYF
TGTGCCAGCAGCGGAGGAGAGACCCAGTACTTC
>NA|TRBJ1-4|NA|TRBV5-1
CASSLAGGSTNEKLFF
TGCGCCAGCAGCTTGGCGGGGGGCTCAACTAATGAAAAACTGTTTTTT
>NA|TRBJ2-2|NA|TRBV28
CASSGGARVVTGELFF
TGTGCCAGCAGTGGGGGGGCCCGGGTCGTAACCGGGGAGCTGTTTTTT
>NA|TRBJ2-1|NA|TRBV29-1
CSVGLKQFF
TGCAGCGTAGGACTTAAGCAGTTCTTC
>NA|TRBJ2-7|NA|TRBV2
CASSVVYEQYF
TGTGCCAGCAGTGTCGTCTACGAGCAGTACTTC
>NA|TRBJ1-1|NA|TRBV6-6
CASSYSHRETEAFF
TGTGCCAGCAGTTACTCCCATAGGGAGACTGAAGCTTTCTTT
>TRBD2|TRBJ2-7|NA|TRBV7-6
CASSLYGRDDEQYF
TGTGCCAGCAGCTTATACGGGAGGGACGACGAGCAGTACTTC
>TRBD1|TRBJ2-2|NA|TRBV27
CASSLSGGNTGELFF
TGTGCCAGCAGCCTTTCAGGGGGCAACACCGGGGAGCTGTTTTTT
>TRBD2|TRBJ2-3|NA|TRBV9
CASSDPSGVAGLADTQYF
TGTGCCAGCAGTGACCCCTCCGGTGTAGCGGGATTGGCTGATACGCAGTATTTT
>NA|TRBJ1-2|NA|TRBV6-1
CASSRDFNYGYTF
TGTGCCAGCAGCCGGGATTTTAACTATGGCTACACCTTC
>NA|TRBJ2-7|NA|TRBV6-5
CASSYPNRQYEQYF
TGTGCCAGCAGTTACCCCAATCGTCAGTACGAGCAGTACTTC
>TRBD2|TRBJ2-1|NA|TRBV19
CASTRAGGPYNEQFF
TGTGCCAGTACCAGGGCGGGAGGGCCCTACAATGAGCAGTTCTTC
>TRBD2|TRBJ2-1|NA|TRBV10-3
CAISEGWTSGGNEQFF
TGTGCCATCAGTGAGGGCTGGACTAGCGGGGGGAATGAGCAGTTCTTC
>TRBD2|TRBJ2-7|NA|TRBV7-8
CASSPLQAGGPYEQYF
TGTGCCAGCAGCCCCCTTCAAGCGGGAGGGCCCTACGAGCAGTACTTC